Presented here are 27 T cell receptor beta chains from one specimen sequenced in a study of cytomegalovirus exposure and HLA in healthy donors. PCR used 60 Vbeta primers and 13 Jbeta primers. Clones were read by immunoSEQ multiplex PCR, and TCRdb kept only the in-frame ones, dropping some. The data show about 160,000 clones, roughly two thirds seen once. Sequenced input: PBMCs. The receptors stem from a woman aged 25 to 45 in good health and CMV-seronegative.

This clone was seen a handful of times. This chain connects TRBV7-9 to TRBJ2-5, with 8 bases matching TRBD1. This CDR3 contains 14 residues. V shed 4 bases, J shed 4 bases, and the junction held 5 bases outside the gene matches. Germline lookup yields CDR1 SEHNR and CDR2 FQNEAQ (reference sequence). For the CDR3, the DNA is TGTGCCAGCAGCTCATCTACAGGGGGAGAGACCCAGTACTTC. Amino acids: CASSSSTGGETQYF.

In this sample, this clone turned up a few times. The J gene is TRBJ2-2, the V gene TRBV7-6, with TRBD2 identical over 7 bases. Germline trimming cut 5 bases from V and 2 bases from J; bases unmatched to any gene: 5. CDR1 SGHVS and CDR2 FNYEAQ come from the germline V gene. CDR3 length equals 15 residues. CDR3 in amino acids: CASSLEGLNTGELFF. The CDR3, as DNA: TGTGCCAGCAGCCTGGAGGGACTAAACACCGGGGAGCTGTTTTTT.

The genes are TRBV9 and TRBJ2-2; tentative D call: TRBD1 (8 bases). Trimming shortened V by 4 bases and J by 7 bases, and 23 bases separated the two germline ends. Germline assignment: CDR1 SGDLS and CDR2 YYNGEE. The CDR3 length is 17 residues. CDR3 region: CASSQQIAGGGSGELFF. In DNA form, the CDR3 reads TGTGCCAGCAGCCAACAAATCGCAGGGGGCGGGAGCGGGGAGCTGTTTTTT.

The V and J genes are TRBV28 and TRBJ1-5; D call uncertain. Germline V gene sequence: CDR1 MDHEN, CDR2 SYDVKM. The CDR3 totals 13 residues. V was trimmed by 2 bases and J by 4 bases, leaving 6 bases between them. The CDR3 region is CASSLPRNQPQHF. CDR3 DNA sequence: TGTGCCAGCAGTTTACCCAGGAATCAGCCCCAGCATTTT.

CDR3 amino acids: CASSWTSGSRELFF. CDR3 nucleotides: TGTGCCAGCAGCTGGACTAGCGGGAGCCGGGAGCTGTTTTTT. The chain combines TRBV11-1 with TRBJ2-2; 13 bases map to TRBD2. Germline V gene data show CDR1 as SGHAT and CDR2 as FQDESV (reference sequence). Trimming took 4 bases from V and 9 from J; bases not matched to a gene: 2. The CDR3 extends over 14 amino acids.

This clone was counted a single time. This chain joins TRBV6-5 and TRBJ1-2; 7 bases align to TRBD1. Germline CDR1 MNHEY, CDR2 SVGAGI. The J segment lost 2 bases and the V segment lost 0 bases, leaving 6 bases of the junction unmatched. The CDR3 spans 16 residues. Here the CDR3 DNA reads TGTGCCAGCAGTTACTCAGGCGGGACAGCGAACTATGGCTACACCTTC. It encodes CASSYSGGTANYGYTF.

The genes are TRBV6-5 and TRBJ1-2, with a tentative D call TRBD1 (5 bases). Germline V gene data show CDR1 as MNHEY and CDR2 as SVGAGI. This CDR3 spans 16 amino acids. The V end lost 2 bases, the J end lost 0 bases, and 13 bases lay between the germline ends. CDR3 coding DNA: TGTGCCAGCAGTTACACCTCGGGCAGGGCTAACTATGGCTACACCTTC. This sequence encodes CASSYTSGRANYGYTF.

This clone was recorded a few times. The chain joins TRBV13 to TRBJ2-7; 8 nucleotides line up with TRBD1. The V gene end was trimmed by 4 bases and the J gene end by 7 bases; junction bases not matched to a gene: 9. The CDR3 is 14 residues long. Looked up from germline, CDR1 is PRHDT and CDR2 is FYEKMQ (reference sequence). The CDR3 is CASSSTGVPLEQYF. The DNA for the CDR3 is TGTGCCAGCAGCTCGACAGGGGTGCCCTTGGAGCAGTACTTC.

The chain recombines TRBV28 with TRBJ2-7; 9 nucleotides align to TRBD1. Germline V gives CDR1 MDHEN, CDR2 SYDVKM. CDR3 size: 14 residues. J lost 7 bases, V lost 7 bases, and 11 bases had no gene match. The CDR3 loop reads CASTPGTGIREQYF. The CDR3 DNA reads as TGTGCCAGCACCCCTGGGACAGGGATAAGAGAGCAGTACTTC.

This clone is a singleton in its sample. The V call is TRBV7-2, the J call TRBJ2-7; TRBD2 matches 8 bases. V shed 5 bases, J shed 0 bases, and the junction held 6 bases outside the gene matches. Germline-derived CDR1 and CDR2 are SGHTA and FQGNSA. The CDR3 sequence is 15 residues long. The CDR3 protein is CASSTRGGDSYEQYF. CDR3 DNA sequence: TGTGCCAGCAGCACCCGGGGGGGGGACTCCTACGAGCAGTACTTC. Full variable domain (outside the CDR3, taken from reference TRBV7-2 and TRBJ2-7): GAGVSQSPSNKVTEKGKDVELRCDPISGHTALYWYRQSLGQGLEFLIYFQGNSAPDKSGLPSDRFSAERTGGSVSTLTIQRTQQEDSAVYLCASSTRGGDSYEQYFGPGTRLTVT.

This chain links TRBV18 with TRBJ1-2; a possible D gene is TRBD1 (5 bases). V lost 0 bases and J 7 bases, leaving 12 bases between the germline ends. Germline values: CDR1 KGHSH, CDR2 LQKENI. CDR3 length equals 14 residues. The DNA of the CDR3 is TGTGCCAGCTCACCACCGTCAGGGAAGGGTGGCTACACCTTC. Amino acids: CASSPPSGKGGYTF. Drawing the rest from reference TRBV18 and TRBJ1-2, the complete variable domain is NAGVMQNPRHLVRRRGQEARLRCSPMKGHSHVYWYRQLPEEGLKFMVYLQKENIIDESGMPKERFSAEFPKEGPSILRIQQVVRGDSAAYFCASSPPSGKGGYTFGSGTRLTVV.

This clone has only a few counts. Here the CDR3 DNA reads TGTGCCAGCAGCCCCCGACATTTACCTAGCACAGATACGCAGTATTTT. Encoded protein: CASSPRHLPSTDTQYF. The chain employs TRBV7-9 and TRBJ2-3; no clear D. The CDR3 contains 16 residues. Germline lookup yields CDR1 SEHNR and CDR2 FQNEAQ (reference sequence). The V and J ends lost 5 bases and 0 bases respectively, with 15 bases between them.

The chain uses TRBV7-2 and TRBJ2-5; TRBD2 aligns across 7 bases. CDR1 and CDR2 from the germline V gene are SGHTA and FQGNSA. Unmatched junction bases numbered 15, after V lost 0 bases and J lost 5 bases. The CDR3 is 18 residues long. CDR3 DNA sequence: TGTGCCAGCAGCTTAGCGACGGTCGCGGGAGCCCCGCGGGAGACCCAGTACTTC. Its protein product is CASSLATVAGAPRETQYF.

This chain's CDR3 is CASSERGERQQPQHF. CDR3 DNA: TGTGCCAGCAGTGAACGGGGGGAGCGGCAACAGCCCCAGCATTTT. The chain links TRBV28 to TRBJ1-5, with D maybe TRBD1 (5 bases). Germline V gene data show CDR1 as MDHEN and CDR2 as SYDVKM. This CDR3 has 15 amino acids. V was shortened by 5 bases and J by 7 bases, with 18 bases between the two germline ends.

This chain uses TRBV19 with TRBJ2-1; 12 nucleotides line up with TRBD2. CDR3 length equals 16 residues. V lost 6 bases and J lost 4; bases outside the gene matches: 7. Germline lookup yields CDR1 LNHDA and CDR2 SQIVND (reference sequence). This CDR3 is CASRKGLAGRYNEQFF. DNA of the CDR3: TGTGCCAGTAGGAAAGGACTAGCGGGGCGATACAATGAGCAGTTCTTC.

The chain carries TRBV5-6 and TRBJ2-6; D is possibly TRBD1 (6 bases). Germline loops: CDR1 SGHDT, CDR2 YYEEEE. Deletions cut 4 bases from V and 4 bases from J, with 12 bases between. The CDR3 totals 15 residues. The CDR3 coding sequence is TGTGCCAGCAGCCCCCAGGGGAAAGGGGCCAACGTCCTGACTTTC. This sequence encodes CASSPQGKGANVLTF.

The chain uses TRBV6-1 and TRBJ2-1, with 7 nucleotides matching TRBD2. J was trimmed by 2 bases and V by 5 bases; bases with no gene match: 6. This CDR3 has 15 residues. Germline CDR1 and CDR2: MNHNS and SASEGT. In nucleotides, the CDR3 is TGTGCCAGCAGTCCCCGGACTAGAACCTACAATGAGCAGTTCTTC. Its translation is CASSPRTRTYNEQFF.

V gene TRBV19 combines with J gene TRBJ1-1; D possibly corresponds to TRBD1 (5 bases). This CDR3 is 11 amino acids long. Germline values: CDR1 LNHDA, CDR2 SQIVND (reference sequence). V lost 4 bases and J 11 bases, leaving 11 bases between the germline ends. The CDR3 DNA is TGTGCCAGTAGTACCGCACGGGGGGCTTTCTTT. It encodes CASSTARGAFF.

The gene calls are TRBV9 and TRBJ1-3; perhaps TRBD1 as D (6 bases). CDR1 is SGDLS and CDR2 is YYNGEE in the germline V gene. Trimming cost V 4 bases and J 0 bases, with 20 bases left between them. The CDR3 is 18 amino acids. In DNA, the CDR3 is TGTGCCAGCAGCATACACGGGACACCAAATACCTCTGGAAACACCATATATTTT. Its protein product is CASSIHGTPNTSGNTIYF. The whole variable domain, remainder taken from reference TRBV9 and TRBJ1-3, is DSGVTQTPKHLITATGQRVTLRCSPRSGDLSVYWYQQSLDQGLQFLIQYYNGEERAKGNILERFSAQQFPDLHSELNLSSLELGDSALYFCASSIHGTPNTSGNTIYFGEGSWLTVV.

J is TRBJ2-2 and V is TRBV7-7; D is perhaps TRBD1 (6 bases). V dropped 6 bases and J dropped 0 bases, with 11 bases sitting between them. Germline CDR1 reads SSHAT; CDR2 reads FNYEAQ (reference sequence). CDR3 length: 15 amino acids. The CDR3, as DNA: TGTGCCAGCAGACCCGGACAGACGAACACCGGGGAGCTGTTTTTT. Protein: CASRPGQTNTGELFF.

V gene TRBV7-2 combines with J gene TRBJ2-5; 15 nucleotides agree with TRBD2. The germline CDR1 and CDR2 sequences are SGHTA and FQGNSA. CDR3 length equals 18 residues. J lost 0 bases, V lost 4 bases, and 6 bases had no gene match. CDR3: CASSSRTSGGVYQETQYF. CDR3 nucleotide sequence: TGTGCCAGCAGCTCCCGGACTAGCGGGGGGGTGTACCAAGAGACCCAGTACTTC.

CDR3 coding DNA: TGTGCCAGCAGCGTAGCCCAGCGTGGCTACACCTTC. Encoded protein: CASSVAQRGYTF. The J gene is TRBJ1-2, the V gene TRBV9; D unresolved. Germline CDR1 SGDLS, CDR2 YYNGEE. There are 12 residues in the CDR3. With 0 bases removed from V and 7 bases from J, the gap between germline ends came to 7 bases.

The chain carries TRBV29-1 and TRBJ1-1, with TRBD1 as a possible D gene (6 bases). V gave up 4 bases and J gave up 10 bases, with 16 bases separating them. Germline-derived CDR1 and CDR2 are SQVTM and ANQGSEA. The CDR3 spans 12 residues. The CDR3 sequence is CSVGGGAGLAFF. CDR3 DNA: TGCAGCGTTGGGGGGGGCGCGGGTCTAGCTTTCTTT.

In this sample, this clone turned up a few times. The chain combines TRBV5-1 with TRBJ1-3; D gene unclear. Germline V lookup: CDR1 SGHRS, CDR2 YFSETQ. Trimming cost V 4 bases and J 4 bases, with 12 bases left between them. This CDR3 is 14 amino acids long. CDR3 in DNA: TGCGCCAGCAGCCCCGGACTATTGGGAAACACCATATATTTT. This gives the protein CASSPGLLGNTIYF.

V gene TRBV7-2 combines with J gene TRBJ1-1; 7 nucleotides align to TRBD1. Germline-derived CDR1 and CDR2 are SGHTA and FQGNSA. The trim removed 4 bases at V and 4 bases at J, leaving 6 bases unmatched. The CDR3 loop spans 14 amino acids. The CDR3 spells CASSSVAGGTEAFF. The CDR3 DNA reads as TGTGCCAGCAGCTCCGTCGCAGGGGGCACTGAAGCTTTCTTT.

The DNA for the CDR3 is TGCGCCAGCAGCTTCACCGGGACTAGCGGGAGAAGGGGTGAGCAGTTCTTC. Encoded protein: CASSFTGTSGRRGEQFF. The chain is built from TRBV5-1 and TRBJ2-1; 14 nucleotides match TRBD2. Unmatched junction bases numbered 10, after V lost 2 bases and J lost 9 bases. Germline loops: CDR1 SGHRS, CDR2 YFSETQ. The CDR3 is 17 residues long.

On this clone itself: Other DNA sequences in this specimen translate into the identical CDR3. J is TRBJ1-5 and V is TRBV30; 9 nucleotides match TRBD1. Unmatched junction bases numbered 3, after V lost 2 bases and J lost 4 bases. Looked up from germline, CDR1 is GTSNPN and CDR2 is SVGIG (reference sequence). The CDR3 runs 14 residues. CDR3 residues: CAWSSGTGNQPQHF. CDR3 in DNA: TGTGCCTGGAGTTCCGGGACAGGGAATCAGCCCCAGCATTTT.